A selection of T cell receptor beta chains follows, all from one sample in a study of cytomegalovirus exposure and HLA in healthy donors. The assay was immunoSEQ multiplex PCR, and TCRdb's table has in-frame clones only and misses some. The table lists roughly 84,000 clones. The sequenced sample was PBMCs. All receptors derive from a man between 50 and 59 years old in good health and CMV-seronegative. The conserved cysteine and the conserved F or W are not part of the CDR3 here.

TRBJ1-1 | TRBV28 | ASRRAVTEAF
TRBJ2-3 | TRBV4-3 | ASSQDWSSTDTQY
TRBJ1-4 | TRBV5-1 | ASSLTGGGEKLF
TRBJ1-1 | TRBV28 | ASSLVTGTTEAF
TRBJ2-1 | TRBV29-1 | SVGDTFDYNEQF
TRBJ2-5 | TRBV6-5 | ASSYSATRDQETQY
TRBJ1-6 | TRBV6-5 | ASSYSNRGDSPLH
TRBJ1-2 | TRBV28 | ASSLGTGEGYT
TRBJ2-1 | TRBV4-2 | ASSPLGTRGNEQF
TRBJ1-1 | TRBV14 | ASSWTDSAMNTEAF
TRBJ1-5 | TRBV5-4 | ASSLGGTQNQPQH
TRBJ1-2 | TRBV11-1 | ASSPGQGMGSYGYT
TRBJ1-2 | TRBV7-9 | ASSHTRREDYGYT
TRBJ2-2 | TRBV27 | ASSNRDSPPGELF
TRBJ1-1 | TRBV7-3 | ASSSDRGTEAF
TRBJ2-7 | TRBV5-1 | ASSPPKESSSYEQY
TRBJ1-3 | TRBV7-9 | ASSARQGSSGNTIY
TRBJ1-2 | TRBV6-5 | ASSYSRGFNYGYT
TRBJ1-2 | TRBV5-1 | ASSLDGSYGYT